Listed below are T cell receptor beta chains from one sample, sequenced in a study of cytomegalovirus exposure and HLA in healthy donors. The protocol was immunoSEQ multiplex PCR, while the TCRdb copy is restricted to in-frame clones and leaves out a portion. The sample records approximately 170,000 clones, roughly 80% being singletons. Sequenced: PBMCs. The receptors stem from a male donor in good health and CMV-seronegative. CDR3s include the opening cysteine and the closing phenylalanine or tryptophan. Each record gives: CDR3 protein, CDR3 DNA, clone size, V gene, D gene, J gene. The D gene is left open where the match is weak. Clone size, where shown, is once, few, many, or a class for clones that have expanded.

cdr3_aa: CASSEVTGGETQYF
cdr3_nt: TGTGCCAGCAGTGAGGTAACAGGGGGGGAGACCCAGTACTTC
clone_size: .
v_call: TRBV6-1
d_call: TRBD1
j_call: TRBJ2-5

cdr3_aa: CASSRTGTNEKLFF
cdr3_nt: TGTGCCAGCAGTCGGACAGGAACTAATGAAAAACTGTTTTTT
clone_size: .
v_call: TRBV9
d_call: TRBD1
j_call: TRBJ1-4

cdr3_aa: CASSSRTGVGYTF
cdr3_nt: TGTGCCAGCAGCTCCCGGACAGGGGTTGGCTACACCTTC
clone_size: .
v_call: TRBV7-2
d_call: TRBD1
j_call: TRBJ1-2

cdr3_aa: CAISDVEGSTDTQYF
cdr3_nt: TGTGCCATCAGTGACGTAGAGGGCAGCACAGATACGCAGTATTTT
clone_size: .
v_call: TRBV10-3
d_call: .
j_call: TRBJ2-3

cdr3_aa: CASSLGRTGMNTEAFF
cdr3_nt: TGTGCCAGCAGCTTAGGTCGGACAGGGATGAACACTGAAGCTTTCTTT
clone_size: few
v_call: TRBV7-9
d_call: TRBD1
j_call: TRBJ1-1

cdr3_aa: CASETGGPPYEQYF
cdr3_nt: TGTGCCAGCGAAACAGGGGGGCCGCCCTACGAGCAGTACTTC
clone_size: .
v_call: TRBV6-1
d_call: TRBD1
j_call: TRBJ2-7

cdr3_aa: CASSTRTGGRIETQYF
cdr3_nt: TGCGCCAGCAGCACGCGGACAGGGGGTCGGATAGAGACCCAGTACTTC
clone_size: .
v_call: TRBV5-1
d_call: TRBD1
j_call: TRBJ2-5

cdr3_aa: CASSTRRVYEQYF
cdr3_nt: TGTGCCAGCAGTACCAGGAGGGTCTACGAGCAGTACTTC
clone_size: .
v_call: TRBV28
d_call: .
j_call: TRBJ2-7

cdr3_aa: CASSYDSYEQYF
cdr3_nt: TGTGCCAGCAGCTACGACAGTTACGAGCAGTACTTC
clone_size: .
v_call: TRBV7-8
d_call: .
j_call: TRBJ2-7

cdr3_aa: CASSLGLAGGSEQYF
cdr3_nt: TGCGCCAGCAGCCTGGGACTAGCGGGAGGATCTGAGCAGTACTTC
clone_size: many
v_call: TRBV5-1
d_call: TRBD2
j_call: TRBJ2-7